One sample yielded the 17 T cell receptor beta chains listed below, sequenced in a study of T cell responses to AZD1222 COVID-19 vaccine. Produced via immunoSEQ multiplex PCR; TCRdb's table is partial and in-frame only. The sample includes 150,000 or so clones, about 90% of them seen just once. Material: peripheral blood, obtained on day 0 of AZD1222 vaccination. Receptors originate from an adult in good health.

J is TRBJ1-2 and V is TRBV29-1; the D gene is possibly TRBD1 (5 bases). Per the germline V gene, CDR1 is SQVTM and CDR2 is ANQGSEA. CDR3 length equals 14 residues. Trimming removed 4 bases from V and 2 bases from J, with 14 bases in between. CDR3 nucleotide sequence: TGCAGCGTTGGGAGGGAGACAGTCAACTATGGCTACACCTTC. It is translated as CSVGRETVNYGYTF.

V is TRBV19 and J is TRBJ2-1; 7 bases are shared with TRBD2. CDR1 and CDR2 (germline): LNHDA, SQIVND (reference sequence). V shed 3 bases, J shed 9 bases, and the junction held 11 bases outside the gene matches. CDR3 length equals 15 residues. The chain's CDR3 is CASSIRGRAQTEQFF. The CDR3 DNA reads TGTGCCAGTAGTATCCGAGGGAGGGCCCAGACTGAGCAGTTCTTC.

The chain combines TRBV6-5 with TRBJ2-1; the D gene is possibly TRBD2 (5 bases). CDR3 length: 14 amino acids. V was shortened by 0 bases and J by 7 bases, with 10 bases between the two germline ends. CDR1 MNHEY and CDR2 SVGAGI come from the germline V gene. The CDR3 coding sequence is TGTGCCAGCAGTTACTCACGGGGTCGAAATGAGCAGTTCTTC. Translation gives CASSYSRGRNEQFF.

The CDR3 region has the DNA TGCGCCAGCAGCCAAGCCCCACGCTCACCCCTCCACTTT. As protein: CASSQAPRSPLHF. The chain has TRBV4-3 and TRBJ1-6; D gene ambiguous. The CDR3 is made up of 13 amino acids. Trimming removed 1 base from V and 10 bases from J, with 8 bases in between. In germline, CDR1 is LGHNA, CDR2 YSLEER.

CDR3 residues: CASSLAHRTDEAFF. DNA for the CDR3: TGTGCCAGCAGCTTGGCCCACAGAACAGATGAAGCTTTCTTT. This sequence joins TRBV5-4 and TRBJ1-1; no clear D. Germline values: CDR1 SGHNT, CDR2 YYREEE (reference sequence). The CDR3 runs 14 residues. The V gene lost 0 bases and the J gene lost 7 bases, with 13 bases spanning the gap. Full variable domain (remainder filled in from reference TRBV5-4 and TRBJ1-1): ETGVTQSPTHLIKTRGQQVTLRCSSQSGHNTVSWYQQALGQGPQFIFQYYREEENGRGNFPPRFSGLQFPNYSSELNVNALELDDSALYLCASSLAHRTDEAFFGQGTRLTVV.

The chain couples TRBV12-3 or TRBV12-4 to TRBJ1-5; tentatively, D is TRBD1 (5 bases). The V end lost 5 bases, the J end lost 4 bases, and 9 bases lay between the germline ends. CDR3 length: 13 amino acids. The CDR3 DNA sequence: TGTGCCAGCAGTGTCTCAGGGAATCAGCCCCAGCATTTT. It codes for CASSVSGNQPQHF.

The chain uses TRBV29-1 and TRBJ1-1, with D perhaps TRBD1 (6 bases). CDR3 length equals 15 residues. CDR1 is SQVTM and CDR2 is ANQGSEA in the germline V gene. V was shortened by 4 bases and J by 1 base, with 16 bases between the two germline ends. CDR3: CSVVRGALPNTEAFF. CDR3 in DNA: TGCAGCGTTGTTCGGGGGGCGCTTCCGAACACTGAAGCTTTCTTT.

This clone is a singleton in its sample. The V gene is TRBV5-5, the J gene TRBJ2-2; 9 bases are a match to TRBD2. The CDR3 sequence is 16 residues long. The germline V gene encodes CDR1 SGHKS and CDR2 YYEKEE (reference sequence). Trimming removed 2 bases from V and 2 bases from J; junction bases left unmatched: 4. This CDR3 is CASSFRLAVNTGELFF. CDR3 nucleotide sequence: TGTGCCAGCAGCTTCAGACTAGCGGTCAACACCGGGGAGCTGTTTTTT. The whole variable domain, filled in from reference TRBV5-5 and TRBJ2-2, reads DAGVTQSPTHLIKTRGQQVTLRCSPISGHKSVSWYQQVLGQGPQFIFQYYEKEERGRGNFPDRFSARQFPNYSSELNVNALLLGDSALYLCASSFRLAVNTGELFFGEGSRLTVL.

In its sample, this clone was seen once. The chain is built from TRBV27 and TRBJ1-2, with 10 bases lining up with TRBD1. The ends lost 5 bases at V and 8 bases at J; junction bases unmatched: 14. There are 16 residues in the CDR3. Per germline, CDR1 MNHEY and CDR2 SMNVEV (reference sequence). CDR3 nucleotides: TGTGCCAGCAGTCCCAGACCCGGGGACAGGGGTCGAGGCTACACCTTC. It translates to CASSPRPGDRGRGYTF.

As concerns this clone: Other DNA sequences within the sample encode an identical CDR3. V is TRBV9 and J is TRBJ2-1; 8 bases are a match to TRBD2. V lost 0 bases, J lost 4 bases, and 3 bases stayed unmatched. Germline V CDR1 and CDR2: SGDLS, YYNGEE. This CDR3 spans 15 amino acids. The chain's CDR3 is CASSVDSGRYNEQFF. CDR3 DNA sequence: TGTGCCAGCAGCGTAGACAGCGGGAGATACAATGAGCAGTTCTTC. The variable domain in full, with the rest retrieved from reference TRBV9 and TRBJ2-1, is DSGVTQTPKHLITATGQRVTLRCSPRSGDLSVYWYQQSLDQGLQFLIQYYNGEERAKGNILERFSAQQFPDLHSELNLSSLELGDSALYFCASSVDSGRYNEQFFGPGTRLTVL.

This chain connects TRBV7-3 to TRBJ2-2, with 7 bases matching TRBD2. J lost 2 bases, V lost 0 bases, and 3 bases had no gene match. The CDR3 extends over 16 amino acids. CDR1 is SGHTA and CDR2 is FQGTGA in the germline V gene. The CDR3 spells CASSLTPGLNTGELFF. In nucleotides, the CDR3 is TGTGCCAGCAGCTTAACTCCGGGACTAAACACCGGGGAGCTGTTTTTT.

The J gene is TRBJ2-7, the V gene TRBV7-3; perhaps TRBD1 as D (5 bases). The V and J ends lost 3 bases and 6 bases respectively, with 18 bases between them. The CDR3 has 15 amino acids. Germline V gives CDR1 SGHTA, CDR2 FQGTGA. The CDR3 nucleotides are TGTGCCAGCAGCTTGATTGGTGGATCTCAGGGCGAGCAGTACTTC. This gives the protein CASSLIGGSQGEQYF.

V and J are TRBV6-5 and TRBJ1-5; D is undetermined. Germline CDR1 and CDR2: MNHEY and SVGAGI. The CDR3 consists of 10 residues. Trimming left V 8 bases short and J 6 bases short, with 5 bases between. The CDR3 loop is CASHGQPQHF. The CDR3 nucleotides read TGTGCCAGCCATGGTCAGCCCCAGCATTTT.

The V call is TRBV18, the J call TRBJ2-5; 7 nucleotides line up with TRBD2. CDR1 is KGHSH, CDR2 LQKENI, per germline. V shed 1 base and J 5 bases; nucleotides not matched to a gene: 7. The CDR3 spans 15 residues. CDR3 sequence (DNA): TGTGCCAGCTCACCACTTGTTAAAGCGGGGGAGACCCAGTACTTC. The encoded protein is CASSPLVKAGETQYF.

The V call is TRBV7-9, the J call TRBJ2-5; tentatively, D is TRBD1 (6 bases). The germline V gene has CDR1 SEHNR and CDR2 FQNEAQ (reference sequence). Trimming removed 3 bases at V and 5 bases at J, with 13 bases between. CDR3 length: 14 residues. Here the CDR3 reads CASSFLQGHETQYF. CDR3 coding DNA: TGTGCCAGCAGCTTTTTACAGGGACACGAGACCCAGTACTTC.

The V gene is TRBV5-1, the J gene TRBJ1-6; 8 bases are shared with TRBD1. Germline trimming cut 3 bases from V and 0 bases from J; bases unmatched to any gene: 5. CDR1 is SGHRS and CDR2 is YFSETQ in the germline V gene. This CDR3 region has 17 residues. The CDR3 DNA follows: TGCGCCAGCAGCTGGGGACAGGAGAGCTCCTATAATTCACCCCTCCACTTT. Residues: CASSWGQESSYNSPLHF.

V gene TRBV5-1 combines with J gene TRBJ2-2, with TRBD1 matching 9 bases. Losses at the gene ends were 4 bases for V and 4 bases for J; bases not matched to a gene: 8. The CDR3 covers 16 residues. Germline assignment: CDR1 SGHRS and CDR2 YFSETQ. The CDR3 loop is CASSANRGHGTGELFF. CDR3 nucleotide sequence: TGCGCCAGCAGCGCGAACAGGGGGCATGGCACCGGGGAGCTGTTTTTT.